These 32 T cell receptor beta chains were sequenced from one sample in a study of blood T cell repertoires in COVID-19. Assay: immunoSEQ multiplex PCR; the TCRdb copy retains only in-frame clones and omits some. The data contain some 120,000 clones, approximately 89% of them seen just once; the ten biggest clones take up around 4.1%. Sequenced: peripheral blood. These receptors all come from a human donor in a cohort sampled during active COVID-19.

This rearrangement joins TRBV30 to TRBJ2-3, with 16 bases lining up with TRBD2. The V gene end was trimmed by 3 bases and the J gene end by 6 bases; junction bases not matched to a gene: 6. The CDR3 sequence is 16 residues long. CDR1 and CDR2 from the germline V gene are GTSNPN and SVGIG (reference sequence). CDR3 in DNA: TGTGCCTGGAGCCTAGGGACTAGCGGGGGGGTCGATACGCAGTATTTT. Translation gives CAWSLGTSGGVDTQYF.

The chain carries TRBV6-5 and TRBJ2-5, with D possibly being TRBD2 (5 bases). In germline, CDR1 is MNHEY, CDR2 SVGAGI. This CDR3 comprises 16 residues. Trimming left V 0 bases short and J 3 bases short, with 14 bases between. The CDR3 protein is CASSYSFPGREETQYF. In DNA, the CDR3 is TGTGCCAGCAGTTACTCGTTTCCGGGAAGGGAAGAGACCCAGTACTTC.

The chain has TRBV6-4 and TRBJ1-2, with 8 bases matching TRBD1. CDR1 is MRHNA, CDR2 SNTAGT, per germline. This CDR3 has 13 residues. The V gene end was trimmed by 10 bases and the J gene end by 5 bases; junction bases not matched to a gene: 9. CDR3 DNA: TGTGCCACATCGGACAGGGAAGGGTATGGCTACACCTTC. This sequence encodes CATSDREGYGYTF.

The chain uses TRBV10-1 and TRBJ2-7; the match to TRBD2 covers 11 bases. From germline, CDR1 is WNHNN and CDR2 SYGVQD (reference sequence). V trimming: 10 bases; J trimming: 1 base; junction bases outside the gene matches: 9. The CDR3 consists of 15 residues. Written as DNA, the CDR3 is TGCGCCACCCCGGGACTAGCGGACGCATCCTACGAGCAGTACGTC. It translates to CATPGLADASYEQYV.

J is TRBJ1-1 and V is TRBV7-2, with 8 bases lining up with TRBD1. The V and J ends lost 1 base and 0 bases, in that order; junction bases with no gene match: 10. Germline V CDR1 and CDR2: SGHTA, FQGNSA. This CDR3 has 18 residues. The DNA for the CDR3 is TGTGCCAGCAGCTTAGTCGGCGGGACAGGCACTTTGAACACTGAAGCTTTCTTT. Its translation: CASSLVGGTGTLNTEAFF.

The chain links TRBV7-9 to TRBJ1-2; 10 positions agree with TRBD1. Germline CDR1 SEHNR, CDR2 FQNEAQ (reference sequence). V lost 0 bases to trimming and J lost 5 bases; unmatched junction nucleotides: 6. The CDR3 has 16 amino acids. The CDR3 bases are TGTGCCAGCAGCTTAGCCACCGGGACAGGGGATTATGGCTACACCTTC. It encodes CASSLATGTGDYGYTF.

The chain has TRBV7-2 and TRBJ2-2; TRBD2 matches at 11 bases. This CDR3 has 18 amino acids. Unmatched junction bases numbered 7, after V lost 1 base and J lost 3 bases. Germline values: CDR1 SGHTA, CDR2 FQGNSA. CDR3 sequence: CASSLGLAGRGDTGELFF. In DNA, the CDR3 is TGTGCCAGCAGCTTAGGACTAGCGGGGCGGGGGGACACCGGGGAGCTGTTTTTT.

This CDR3 is CASSLSGRVGTDTQYF. DNA for the CDR3: TGTGCCAGCAGTTTATCCGGCAGGGTCGGCACAGATACGCAGTATTTT. The chain is built from TRBV27 and TRBJ2-3; TRBD1 might be the D (5 bases). V lost 0 bases to trimming and J lost 1 base, with 11 bases between them. Germline CDR1 reads MNHEY; CDR2 reads SMNVEV (reference sequence). The CDR3 spans 16 residues.

The rearrangement links TRBV5-6 to TRBJ1-2; 9 bases fit TRBD1. This CDR3 is 13 amino acids long. J was trimmed by 6 bases and V by 4 bases; bases with no gene match: 4. From germline, CDR1 is SGHDT and CDR2 YYEEEE. CDR3 region: CASSRGQGDGYTF. CDR3 in DNA: TGTGCCAGCAGCCGGGGACAGGGAGATGGCTACACCTTC.

The V and J genes are TRBV19 and TRBJ2-3; D remains unclear. In germline, CDR1 is LNHDA, CDR2 SQIVND (reference sequence). Trimming cost V 3 bases and J 4 bases, with 8 bases left between them. The CDR3 runs 13 residues. CDR3 sequence reads: CASSILVADTQYF. CDR3 coding DNA: TGTGCCAGTAGTATTCTAGTCGCAGATACGCAGTATTTT.

The V and J genes are TRBV13 and TRBJ1-2; 7 bases match TRBD1. The V gene's germline CDR1 is PRHDT and CDR2 FYEKMQ (reference sequence). The CDR3 spans 19 residues. After removal of 4 bases from V and 1 base from J, the junction contained 18 bases not matched to a gene. CDR3 residues: CASSSPRAHPGQSNYGYTF. The CDR3 DNA follows: TGTGCCAGCAGCTCCCCCCGTGCGCATCCGGGACAGAGTAACTATGGCTACACCTTC.

V and J are TRBV5-1 and TRBJ2-1; TRBD2 agrees at 12 bases. This CDR3 has 17 residues. Losses at the gene ends were 0 bases for V and 10 bases for J; bases not matched to a gene: 11. Germline V gene sequence: CDR1 SGHRS, CDR2 YFSETQ. CDR3 amino acids: CASSLVRPSGGALEQFF. The DNA of the CDR3 is TGCGCCAGCAGCTTGGTGAGGCCTAGCGGGGGGGCCTTAGAGCAGTTCTTC.

This clone was seen more than once but under ten times. V and J are TRBV19 and TRBJ1-2; TRBD1 is a possible D gene (5 bases). This CDR3 spans 14 amino acids. In germline, CDR1 is LNHDA, CDR2 SQIVND (reference sequence). V shed 3 bases and J shed 4 bases, with 12 bases lying between them. The CDR3 DNA reads as TGTGCCAGTAGTATGGTGGGGGAGGCCTATGGCTACACCTTC. This gives the protein CASSMVGEAYGYTF.

This clone was found once. The CDR3 reads CASSFELARDTQYF. CDR3 nucleotide sequence: TGTGCCAGCAGCTTTGAGCTAGCAAGAGATACGCAGTATTTT. The V gene is TRBV11-2, the J gene TRBJ2-3; weak D call: TRBD2 (5 bases). Per the germline V gene, CDR1 is SGHAT and CDR2 is FQNNGV. This CDR3 has 14 amino acids. The V end lost 3 bases, the J end lost 5 bases, and 12 bases lay between the germline ends.

V usage is TRBV7-2 and J usage is TRBJ1-1; 7 nucleotides align to TRBD1. V dropped 1 base and J dropped 1; count of bases not matched to a gene: 6. CDR3 length equals 16 residues. Germline lookup yields CDR1 SGHTA and CDR2 FQGNSA. DNA for the CDR3: TGTGCCAGCAGCTTAGGGGCAGGGGGGACGAACACTGAAGCTTTCTTT. This codes for CASSLGAGGTNTEAFF. Using reference TRBV7-2 and TRBJ1-1 for the parts outside the CDR3, the full variable domain is GAGVSQSPSNKVTEKGKDVELRCDPISGHTALYWYRQSLGQGLEFLIYFQGNSAPDKSGLPSDRFSAERTGGSVSTLTIQRTQQEDSAVYLCASSLGAGGTNTEAFFGQGTRLTVV.

The chain couples TRBV5-1 to TRBJ1-2, with TRBD1 as a possible D gene (5 bases). Trimming pared 3 bases from V and 4 bases from J, leaving 10 bases between. Germline lookup yields CDR1 SGHRS and CDR2 YFSETQ. The CDR3 is 13 residues long. CDR3 residues: CASSSTGTYGYTF. DNA of the CDR3: TGCGCCAGCAGCTCTACAGGCACCTATGGCTACACCTTC.

The chain couples TRBV28 to TRBJ1-6, with 7 bases fitting TRBD1. CDR3 size: 15 residues. Germline V lookup: CDR1 MDHEN, CDR2 SYDVKM. The V and J ends lost 2 bases and 7 bases, in that order; junction bases with no gene match: 5. The CDR3 is CASSLNDRVNSPLHF. CDR3 nucleotides: TGTGCCAGCAGTTTAAATGACAGGGTAAATTCACCCCTCCACTTT.

The chain couples TRBV4-3 to TRBJ1-2, with D hard to call. This CDR3 has 14 residues. V was clipped by 0 bases and J by 4 bases, with 9 bases between them. Germline V gene data show CDR1 as LGHNA and CDR2 as YSLEER. The CDR3 spells CASSQDLRLYGYTF. For the CDR3, the DNA is TGCGCCAGCAGCCAAGATCTCAGGCTCTATGGCTACACCTTC.

This chain connects TRBV28 to TRBJ1-3; 7 nucleotides agree with TRBD1. Germline V lookup: CDR1 MDHEN, CDR2 SYDVKM. V trimming: 6 bases; J trimming: 3 bases; junction bases outside the gene matches: 5. This CDR3 comprises 14 residues. CDR3 in DNA: TGTGCCAGCAGGAGAGACAGGGTTGGAAACACCATATATTTT. It specifies CASRRDRVGNTIYF.

This chain connects TRBV6-6 to TRBJ2-7, with 10 bases lining up with TRBD2. Trimming took 6 bases from V and 4 from J; bases not matched to a gene: 6. CDR3 length: 14 residues. The germline V gene encodes CDR1 MNHNY and CDR2 SVGAGI (reference sequence). The CDR3 region is CASSLSGGRYEQYF. Written as DNA, the CDR3 is TGTGCCAGCAGCCTTAGCGGGGGGAGGTACGAGCAGTACTTC.

The rearrangement joins TRBV12-3 or TRBV12-4 to TRBJ2-7; D may be TRBD1 (6 bases). The CDR3 runs to 12 residues. The CDR3 region has the DNA TGTGCGCTACAGGGCAGCTCCTACGAGCAGTACGTC. It specifies CALQGSSYEQYV.

V gene TRBV30 combines with J gene TRBJ1-6, with 8 bases fitting TRBD1. After removal of 6 bases from V and 10 bases from J, the junction contained 14 bases not matched to a gene. Germline V CDR1 and CDR2: GTSNPN, SVGIG (reference sequence). The CDR3 sequence is 15 residues long. This CDR3 is CACTLGGQGYSPLHF. The CDR3 bases are TGTGCCTGCACCCTTGGCGGACAGGGATACTCACCCCTCCACTTT.

J is TRBJ2-1 and V is TRBV11-3, with 13 bases fitting TRBD2. J gave up 13 bases and V 7 bases, and 7 bases lay outside the gene matches. The CDR3 totals 13 residues. Germline V gene sequence: CDR1 SGHNT, CDR2 YENEEA. The CDR3 region is CASTILAGGAQFF. CDR3 DNA sequence: TGTGCCAGCACCATACTAGCGGGGGGGGCCCAGTTCTTC.

The V and J genes are TRBV2 and TRBJ1-2, with 8 nucleotides matching TRBD1. Germline V CDR1 and CDR2: SNHLY, FYNNEI. Trimming took 5 bases from V and 7 from J; bases not matched to a gene: 15. The CDR3 runs 16 residues. CDR3: CASSPGTGFRVGGYTF. In nucleotides, the CDR3 is TGTGCCAGCAGTCCGGGGACAGGTTTTAGGGTTGGTGGCTACACCTTC.

This chain links TRBV7-2 with TRBJ2-1, with 10 positions matching TRBD2. The V gene end was trimmed by 5 bases and the J gene end by 0 bases; junction bases not matched to a gene: 10. This CDR3 has 18 residues. Germline CDR1 is SGHTA and CDR2 is FQGNSA. The CDR3 nucleotides read TGTGCCAGCAGCCTCCGACTAGCGGGTATGAGCTCCTACAATGAGCAGTTCTTC. Protein product: CASSLRLAGMSSYNEQFF.

The genes are TRBV4-3 and TRBJ2-4; the match to TRBD2 covers 7 bases. Germline CDR1 reads LGHNA; CDR2 reads YSLEER. There are 13 residues in the CDR3. The trim removed 0 bases at V and 9 bases at J, leaving 2 bases unmatched. The CDR3, as DNA: TGCGCCAGCAGCCAAGATCCGGGAGGCATTCAGTACTTC. It codes for CASSQDPGGIQYF.

The chain has TRBV13 and TRBJ2-1; 10 nucleotides agree with TRBD2. This CDR3 contains 18 residues. The V segment lost 2 bases and the J segment 0 bases; nucleotides outside the gene matches: 7. Germline loops: CDR1 PRHDT, CDR2 FYEKMQ (reference sequence). The CDR3 coding sequence is TGTGCCAGCAGCTTAAGGCTAGCGGGAGTGAGCTCCTACAATGAGCAGTTCTTC. Its protein product is CASSLRLAGVSSYNEQFF.

The chain has TRBV6-2 or TRBV6-3 and TRBJ1-2; possibly TRBD1 for D (5 bases). V was cut by 5 bases and J by 6 bases, with 19 bases left in between. Per germline, CDR1 MNHEY and CDR2 SVGEGT. The CDR3 consists of 15 residues. CDR3 nucleotide sequence: TGTGCCAGCAGTACAAGGCCCGGCAGGGTTGATGGCTACACCTTC. Translation gives CASSTRPGRVDGYTF.

The J gene is TRBJ2-3, the V gene TRBV19, with D possibly matching TRBD2 (6 bases). The CDR3 covers 11 residues. Germline CDR1 LNHDA, CDR2 SQIVND (reference sequence). Trimming stripped 6 bases from V and 5 bases from J, with 6 bases between. CDR3 in DNA: TGTGCCAGTAGGCGGGGAGATACGCAGTATTTT. This sequence encodes CASRRGDTQYF. Variable domain in full (rest from reference TRBV19 and TRBJ2-3): DGGITQSPKYLFRKEGQNVTLSCEQNLNHDAMYWYRQDPGQGLRLIYYSQIVNDFQKGDIAEGYSVSREKKESFPLTVTSAQKNPTAFYLCASRRGDTQYFGPGTRLTVL.

This chain uses TRBV28 with TRBJ1-2; 8 bases are shared with TRBD1. The CDR3 sequence is 14 residues long. Germline values: CDR1 MDHEN, CDR2 SYDVKM. V lost 5 bases to trimming and J lost 8 bases; unmatched junction nucleotides: 10. CDR3 sequence (DNA): TGTGCCAGCAGTATGACAGGGGCTACGCGCGGCTACACCTTC. Encoded protein: CASSMTGATRGYTF.

The gene calls are TRBV7-9 and TRBJ2-3, with D possibly being TRBD1 (6 bases). CDR1 is SEHNR and CDR2 is FQNEAQ in the germline V gene (reference sequence). CDR3 length equals 14 residues. V was pared by 3 bases and J by 1 base, with 8 bases between. This CDR3 reads CASSLGARTDTQYF. CDR3 bases: TGTGCCAGCAGCTTGGGGGCTCGCACAGATACGCAGTATTTT.

The CDR3 reads CASSLGASGTYEQYV. CDR3 in DNA: TGTGCCAGCAGCTTAGGGGCTAGCGGAACCTACGAGCAGTACGTC. The rearrangement joins TRBV11-2 to TRBJ2-7, with 7 bases that match TRBD2. The CDR3 runs 15 residues. After removal of 1 base from V and 2 bases from J, the junction contained 5 bases not matched to a gene. Germline lookup yields CDR1 SGHAT and CDR2 FQNNGV.